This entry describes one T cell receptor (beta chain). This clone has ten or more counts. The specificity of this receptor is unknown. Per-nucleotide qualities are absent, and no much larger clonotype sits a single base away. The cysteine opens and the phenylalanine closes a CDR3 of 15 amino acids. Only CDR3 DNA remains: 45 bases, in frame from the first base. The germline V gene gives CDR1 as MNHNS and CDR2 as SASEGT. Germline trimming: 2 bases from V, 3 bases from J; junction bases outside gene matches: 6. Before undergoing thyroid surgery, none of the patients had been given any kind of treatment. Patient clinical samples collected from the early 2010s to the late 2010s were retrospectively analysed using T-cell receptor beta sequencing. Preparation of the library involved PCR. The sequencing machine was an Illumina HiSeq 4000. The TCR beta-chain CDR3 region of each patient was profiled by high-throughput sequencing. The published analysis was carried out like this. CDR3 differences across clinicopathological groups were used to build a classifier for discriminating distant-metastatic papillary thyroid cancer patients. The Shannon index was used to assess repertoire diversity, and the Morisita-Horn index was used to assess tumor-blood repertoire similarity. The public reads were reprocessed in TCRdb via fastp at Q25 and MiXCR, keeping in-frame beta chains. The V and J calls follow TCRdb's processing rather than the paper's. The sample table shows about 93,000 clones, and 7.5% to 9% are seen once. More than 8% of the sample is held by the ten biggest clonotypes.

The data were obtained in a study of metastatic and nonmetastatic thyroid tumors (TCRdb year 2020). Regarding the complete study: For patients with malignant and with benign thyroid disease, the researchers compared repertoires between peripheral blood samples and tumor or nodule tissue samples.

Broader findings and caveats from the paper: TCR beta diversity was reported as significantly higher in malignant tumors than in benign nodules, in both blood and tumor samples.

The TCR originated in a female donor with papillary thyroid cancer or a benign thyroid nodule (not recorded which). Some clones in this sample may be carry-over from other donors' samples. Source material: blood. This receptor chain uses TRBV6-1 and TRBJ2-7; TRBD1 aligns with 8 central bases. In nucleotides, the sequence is TGTGCCAGCAGTGAACAGGGGGCAGGCGGCTACGAGCAGTACTTC. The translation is CASSEQGAGGYEQYF.